This is a list of T cell receptor beta chains from one sample in a study of neurological immune-mediated disorders. One entry per CDR3 protein results from TCRdb running MiXCR on the 5' RACE reads. The sample holds some 68,000 distinct CDR3 sequences; around 13% are singletons and the top ten take 4.6%. The sample consisted of PBMCs. These receptors all come from a female donor with HTLV-1-associated myelopathy (HAM/TSP). The CDR3 runs from the conserved cysteine through the conserved F or W. D genes are given only for firm matches. Some rows have no size entry. The others give once, few or many, or a class for an expanded clone.

TRBV28,TRBJ2-2,TRBD1,few,TGTGCCAGCAGTTTAGGGACAGTTAACACCGGGGAGCTGTTTTTT,CASSLGTVNTGELFF
TRBV6-5,TRBJ1-2,.,many,TGTGCCAGCGGCACAGTCCTTCTCTTC,CASGTVLLF
TRBV20-1,TRBJ1-4,.,many,TGCAGTGCTAGAGGGGGGCAGGGAGGTGAAAAACTGTTTTTT,CSARGGQGGEKLFF
TRBV7-7,TRBJ1-6,.,many,TGTGCCAGCAGCTTGGGCGATGGGTCACCCCTCCACTTT,CASSLGDGSPLHF
TRBV5-1,TRBJ1-1,.,.,TGCGCCAGCAGGCCCGCCGGGACTCCTGGAGGCACTGAAGCTTTCTTT,CASRPAGTPGGTEAFF
TRBV5-5,TRBJ2-1,.,.,TGTGCCAGCAGCTTGGATGCAGGGGTCGGTGGCAATGAGCAGTTCTTC,CASSLDAGVGGNEQFF
TRBV4-1,TRBJ2-7,.,many,TGCGCCAGCAGCCAAGGGTACAGGGGGGGAGTCGAGCAGTACTTC,CASSQGYRGGVEQYF
TRBV5-1,TRBJ1-1,TRBD1,many,TGCGCCAGCGGACGGGACAGTCATAACACTGAAGCTTTCTTT,CASGRDSHNTEAFF
TRBV9,TRBJ2-7,TRBD2,many,TGTGCCAGCAGCGTAGGGCGGGGGGGCATATACGAGCAGTACTTC,CASSVGRGGIYEQYF
TRBV4-1,TRBJ2-7,TRBD1,many,TGCGCCAGCAGCCAAGATCGAAGGGGGCTTAACGAGCAGTACTTC,CASSQDRRGLNEQYF
TRBV5-1,TRBJ2-1,TRBD1,many,TGCGCCAGCAGCTTGGAGGGACAGTTGGGGGTTTATGAGCAGTTCTTC,CASSLEGQLGVYEQFF
TRBV29-1,TRBJ2-1,TRBD1,many,TGCAGCGCCAAGGGACAGGGATACAATGAGCAGTTCTTC,CSAKGQGYNEQFF